This T cell receptor beta chain originates from a study of blood T cells in healthy people across ages. Study outcomes and limitations: Comparison with aged donors showed that long-lived donors had more naive CD4+ cells and higher diversity. Donor CMV status, an unknown factor, possibly confounded changes in expanded clonotypes. From one million sequenced T cells, diversity estimates were lower bounds.

Comments on this clonotype: What it binds is not known.

A sample-barcoded 5' primer and a J-beta primer mix were used in a second PCR of about 7 to 12 cycles. Researchers report that a template-switch adaptor with 12 random nucleotides tagged each cDNA molecule. TCRdb reanalysed the 5' RACE reads using MiXCR and keeps one entry per CDR3 protein. This sample carries 1.5 million to 1.8 million distinct CDR3 sequences, 35% to 45% of them seen once, and the ten largest clones take approximately 4.1%. V was clipped by 1 base and J by 0 bases, with 12 bases between them. Germline CDR1 MGHRA, CDR2 YSYEKL. CDR3 length: 16 amino acids. Sequencing was done on a sample of blood. The V and J genes are TRBV4-1 and TRBJ1-2; D is perhaps TRBD1 (5 bases). This clonotype originated in a woman in her late teens or twenties in good health. The CDR3 DNA reads TGCGCCAGCAGCCAAGGAACCAGGGCGACTAACTATGGCTACACCTTC. This gives the protein CASSQGTRATNYGYTF.